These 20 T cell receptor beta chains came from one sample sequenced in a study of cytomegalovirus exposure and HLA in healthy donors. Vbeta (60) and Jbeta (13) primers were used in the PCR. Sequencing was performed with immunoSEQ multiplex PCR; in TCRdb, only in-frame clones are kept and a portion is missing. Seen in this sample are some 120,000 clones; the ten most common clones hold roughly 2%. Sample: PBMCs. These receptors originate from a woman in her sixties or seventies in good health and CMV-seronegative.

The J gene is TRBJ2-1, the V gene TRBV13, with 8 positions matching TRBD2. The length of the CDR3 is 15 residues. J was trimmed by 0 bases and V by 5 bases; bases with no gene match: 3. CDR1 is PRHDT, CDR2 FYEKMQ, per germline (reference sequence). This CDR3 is CASSPGTSSYNEQFF. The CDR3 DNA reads TGTGCCAGCAGCCCCGGGACTAGCTCCTACAATGAGCAGTTCTTC.

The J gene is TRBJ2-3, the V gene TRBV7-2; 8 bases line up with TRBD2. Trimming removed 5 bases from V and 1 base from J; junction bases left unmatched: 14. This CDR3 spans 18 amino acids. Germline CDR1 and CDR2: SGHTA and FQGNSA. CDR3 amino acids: CASSHGGTSFFGTDTQYF. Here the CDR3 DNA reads TGTGCCAGCAGCCACGGGGGGACTAGTTTTTTTGGCACAGATACGCAGTATTTT.

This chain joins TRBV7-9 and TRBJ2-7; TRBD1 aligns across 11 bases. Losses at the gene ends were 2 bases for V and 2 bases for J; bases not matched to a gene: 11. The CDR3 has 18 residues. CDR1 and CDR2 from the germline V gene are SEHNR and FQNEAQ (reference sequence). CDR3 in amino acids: CASSLKGVGTGGTYEQYF. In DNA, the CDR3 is TGTGCCAGCAGCTTAAAGGGTGTCGGGACAGGGGGAACCTACGAGCAGTACTTC.

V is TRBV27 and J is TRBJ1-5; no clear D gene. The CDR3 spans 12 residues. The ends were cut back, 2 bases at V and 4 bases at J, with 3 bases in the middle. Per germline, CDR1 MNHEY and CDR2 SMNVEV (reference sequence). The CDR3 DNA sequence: TGTGCCAGCAGTTTACTGAATCAGCCCCAGCATTTT. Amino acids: CASSLLNQPQHF.

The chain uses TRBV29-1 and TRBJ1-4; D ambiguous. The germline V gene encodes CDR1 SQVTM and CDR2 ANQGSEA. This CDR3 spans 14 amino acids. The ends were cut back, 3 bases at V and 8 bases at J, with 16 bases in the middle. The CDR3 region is CSVEEGLAGEKLFF. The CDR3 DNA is TGCAGCGTTGAGGAAGGGTTAGCGGGCGAAAAACTGTTTTTT.

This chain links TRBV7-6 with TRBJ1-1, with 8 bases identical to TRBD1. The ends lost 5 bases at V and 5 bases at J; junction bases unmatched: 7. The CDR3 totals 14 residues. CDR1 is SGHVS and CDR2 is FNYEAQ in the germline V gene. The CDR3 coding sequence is TGTGCCAGCAGCCAAGGGACAGGCTGGACTGAAGCTTTCTTT. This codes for CASSQGTGWTEAFF.

The CDR3, as DNA: TGTGCCAGCGGTAGCGGAGCTTACAATGAGCAGTTCTTC. Translation: CASGSGAYNEQFF. The chain has TRBV7-3 and TRBJ2-1; the D gene is possibly TRBD2 (6 bases). The V end was cut by 8 bases, the J end by 4 bases, with 12 bases between. The germline V gene encodes CDR1 SGHTA and CDR2 FQGTGA. The CDR3 is 13 amino acids. The full variable domain, its missing parts supplied by reference TRBV7-3 and TRBJ2-1, is GAGVSQTPSNKVTEKGKYVELRCDPISGHTALYWYRQSLGQGPEFLIYFQGTGAADDSGLPNDRFFAVRPEGSVSTLKIQRTERGDSAVYLCASGSGAYNEQFFGPGTRLTVL.

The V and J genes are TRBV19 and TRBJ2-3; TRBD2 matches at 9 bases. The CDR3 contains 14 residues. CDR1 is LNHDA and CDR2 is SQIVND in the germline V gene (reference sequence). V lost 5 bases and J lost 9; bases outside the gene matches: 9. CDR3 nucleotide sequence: TGTGCCAGTAGTGGGCTAGCGGGGACCCAAACGCAGTATTTT. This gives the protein CASSGLAGTQTQYF.

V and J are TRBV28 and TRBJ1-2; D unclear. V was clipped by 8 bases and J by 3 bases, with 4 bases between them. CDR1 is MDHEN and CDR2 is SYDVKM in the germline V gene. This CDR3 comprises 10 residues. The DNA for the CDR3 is TGTGCCAGCCGTGACTATGGCTACACCTTC. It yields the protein CASRDYGYTF.

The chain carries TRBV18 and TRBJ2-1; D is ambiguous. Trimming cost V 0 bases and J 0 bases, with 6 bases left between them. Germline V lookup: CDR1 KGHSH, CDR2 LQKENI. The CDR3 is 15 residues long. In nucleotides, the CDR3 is TGTGCCAGCTCACCACCCAGAAGCTCCTACAATGAGCAGTTCTTC. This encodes CASSPPRSSYNEQFF.

CDR3 in DNA: TGTGCCAGCATCCCTAGGCGTGAGATTTCAATTGAGCGAAAAGAGACCCAGTACTTC. It encodes CASIPRREISIERKETQYF. The gene calls are TRBV7-9 and TRBJ2-5; D is unclear. Trimming cost V 7 bases and J 3 bases, with 30 bases left between them. Germline V gene data show CDR1 as SEHNR and CDR2 as FQNEAQ (reference sequence). The CDR3 consists of 19 residues.

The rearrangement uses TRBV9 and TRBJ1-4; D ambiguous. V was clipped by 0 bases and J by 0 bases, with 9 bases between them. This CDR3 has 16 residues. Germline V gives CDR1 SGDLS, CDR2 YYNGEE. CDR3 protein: CASSVAGGSTNEKLFF. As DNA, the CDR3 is TGTGCCAGCAGCGTAGCTGGCGGTTCAACTAATGAAAAACTGTTTTTT.

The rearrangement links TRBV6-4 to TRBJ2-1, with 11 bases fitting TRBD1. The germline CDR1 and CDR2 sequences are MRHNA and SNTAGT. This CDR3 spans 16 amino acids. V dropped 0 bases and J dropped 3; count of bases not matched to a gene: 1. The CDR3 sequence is CASSDSGTGGYNEQFF. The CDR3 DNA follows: TGTGCCAGCAGTGACTCCGGGACAGGGGGCTACAATGAGCAGTTCTTC.

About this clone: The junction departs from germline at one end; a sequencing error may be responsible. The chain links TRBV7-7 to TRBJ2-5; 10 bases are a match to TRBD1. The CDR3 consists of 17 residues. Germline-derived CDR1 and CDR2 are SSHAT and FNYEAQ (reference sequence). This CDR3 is CASSLVGTGDFWETQYF. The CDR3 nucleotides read TGTGCTAGCAGCTTAGTTGGGACAGGGGATTTTTGGGAGACCCAGTACTTC.

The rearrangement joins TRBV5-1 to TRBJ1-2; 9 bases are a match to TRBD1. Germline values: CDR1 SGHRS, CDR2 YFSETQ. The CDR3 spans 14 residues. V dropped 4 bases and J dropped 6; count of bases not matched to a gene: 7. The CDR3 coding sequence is TGCGCCAGCAGCATACAGGGGGCGGGGGATGGCTACACCTTC. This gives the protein CASSIQGAGDGYTF.

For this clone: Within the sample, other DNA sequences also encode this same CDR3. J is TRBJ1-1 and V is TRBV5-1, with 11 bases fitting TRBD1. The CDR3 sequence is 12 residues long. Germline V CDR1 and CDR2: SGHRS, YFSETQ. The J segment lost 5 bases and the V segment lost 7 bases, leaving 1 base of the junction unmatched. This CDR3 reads CASGTGGTEAFF. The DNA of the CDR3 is TGCGCCAGCGGGACAGGGGGGACTGAAGCTTTCTTT.

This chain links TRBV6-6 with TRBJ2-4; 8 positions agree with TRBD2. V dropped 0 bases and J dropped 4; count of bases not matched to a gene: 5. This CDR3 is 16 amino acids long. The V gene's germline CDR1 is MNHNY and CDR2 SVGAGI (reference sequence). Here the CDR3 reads CASSYSAGGEKNIQYF. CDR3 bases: TGTGCCAGCAGTTACTCAGCCGGGGGGGAAAAAAACATTCAGTACTTC.

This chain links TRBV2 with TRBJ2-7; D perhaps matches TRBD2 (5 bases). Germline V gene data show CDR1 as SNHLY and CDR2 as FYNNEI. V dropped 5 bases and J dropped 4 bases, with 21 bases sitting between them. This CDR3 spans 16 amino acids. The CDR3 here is CASSMVGASQNYEQYF. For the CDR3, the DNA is TGTGCCAGCAGTATGGTGGGAGCGTCCCAAAATTACGAGCAGTACTTC.

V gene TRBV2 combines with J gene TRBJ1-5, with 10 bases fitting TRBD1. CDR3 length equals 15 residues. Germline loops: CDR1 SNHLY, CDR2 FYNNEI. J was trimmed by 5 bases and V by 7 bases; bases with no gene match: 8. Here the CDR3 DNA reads TGTGCCAGCACTCCGGGACAGGGGTCATATCAGCCCCAGCATTTT. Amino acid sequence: CASTPGQGSYQPQHF.

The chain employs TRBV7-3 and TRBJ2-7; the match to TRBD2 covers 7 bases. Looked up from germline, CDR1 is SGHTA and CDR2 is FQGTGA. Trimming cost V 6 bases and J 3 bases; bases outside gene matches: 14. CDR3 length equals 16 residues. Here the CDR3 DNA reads TGTGCCAGCAGGTTTAACGGACTAGATGGGAACTACGAGCAGTACTTC. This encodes CASRFNGLDGNYEQYF. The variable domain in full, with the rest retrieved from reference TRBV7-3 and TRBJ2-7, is GAGVSQTPSNKVTEKGKYVELRCDPISGHTALYWYRQSLGQGPEFLIYFQGTGAADDSGLPNDRFFAVRPEGSVSTLKIQRTERGDSAVYLCASRFNGLDGNYEQYFGPGTRLTVT.